A single TCR beta chain is shown here with its context. Its antigen is not identified. These data are taken from a study of T cell responses to AZD1222 COVID-19 vaccine. General study results and limits: At baseline, just 5 or 6 AZD1222 recipients tested seropositive. The span of vaccine-associated CD4 TCRs extended across spike, with dominance at 160-218 and 743-854. Spike-specific TCR breadth and depth grew following two AZD1222 doses. Close to half of all spike-specific TCRs reportedly target regions of the variants that are unmutated.

CDR1 and CDR2 from the germline V gene are SNHLY and FYNNEI. The CDR3 runs 11 residues. Trimming took 7 bases from V and 1 from J, leaving 4 bases between them. Here immunoSEQ multiplex PCR was the method, and the copy in TCRdb shows in-frame clones only, minus some. The table records over 150,000 clones, roughly nine tenths of them present only once. The chain joins TRBV2 to TRBJ1-1; D gene uncertain. The sequence was obtained from an adult in good health. The specimen was peripheral blood, collected on day 0 of AZD1222 vaccination. The CDR3 region has the DNA TGTGCCAGCACGGAGAACACTGAAGCTTTCTTT. This codes for CASTENTEAFF.